This record covers a single T cell receptor (beta chain). This clonotype was detected ten times or more. It lacks a known antigen. Base qualities are missing; no much larger clone stands one base away. Counted from cysteine to phenylalanine, this CDR3 has 17 amino acids. This entry keeps only the CDR3 DNA: 51 bases, framed from base 1. The germline ends are 14 bases apart after V is trimmed by 1 base and J by 2 bases. For CDR1 and CDR2, the germline V gene lists SGHNT and YENEEA. A constant-region primer and ProtoScript II reverse transcriptase were used to reverse-transcribe TCRbeta-specific cDNA from roughly 0.55 ug total RNA. Construction of the TCRbeta libraries relied on three nested rounds of multiplex PCR, following a slightly modified ARM-PCR procedure. The first two PCR rounds used multiplex TRBV1-TRBV30 forward primers with a Cbeta reverse primer, each for approximately 11 cycles. Sample barcodes and Illumina adapters were added in a final 25-cycle PCR using Deep VentR polymerase. Before sequencing, amplicons of 200-500 bp were gel-purified using a QIAquick gel extraction kit. The TCRbeta amplicons were sequenced with 250-bp paired-end reads on an Illumina HiSeq 2500. Per the authors' processing: Quality trimming of reads was performed with Trimmomatic v0.33, and paired reads were merged with FLASH v1.2.11 so that full CDR3 sequences could be recovered. V, D and J germline segments were assigned to the rearranged TCRbeta sequences by MiGEC v1.2.1b. VDJtools v1.0.0 computed clonotype statistics and Shannon-Wiener diversity indices. To cut down on sampling bias, every analysis after diversity analysis relied on just the 250 most abundant clonotypes from each sample. The public reads were quality trimmed at Q25 with fastp and then assembled into clones with MiXCR by TCRdb, keeping productive beta chains. Entries are consolidated by CDR3 protein sequence, retaining the most common genes and DNA. These V and J calls are TCRdb output, not the study's own analysis. The sample table contains a few hundred thousand distinct CDR3 sequences; only one count was recorded for more than 55% of them. Clones ranked in the top ten supply about a sixth of the sample.

The entry originates in a study of tumor-infiltrating lymphocytes in primary liver carcinoma listed by TCRdb under 2017. Turning to the overall study: Between late 2015 and March 2016, 4 or 5 patients in China with histopathologically diagnosed primary liver carcinoma had their tumors surgically resected. A total of 35 or so specimens from 5 patients, comprising 25 or so tumor regions, 5 adjacent noncancerous liver tissues and 5 peripheral blood samples, were covered by TCRbeta repertoire sequencing. Across five regions of each liver tumor, along with adjacent normal tissue and blood, the study brought together TCRbeta repertoire sequencing, expression microarrays and whole-exome sequencing. Of the five patients (three men and two women, aged 30 to 69 years), four had hepatocellular carcinoma and one had combined HCC and intrahepatic cholangiocarcinoma. Reproducibility between technical replicate repertoires was high, with correlation coefficients above 0.95 and mean shared-clone rates approximately 0.91. Roughly 3.5 to 8 million productive TCRbeta reads were obtained per sample, and no significant difference in read depth was found between tissue types. Tumors of the five patients were stage T1-T3 N0M0 with maximum diameters of roughly 4 to 11 cm. Findings and caveats that apply to the study as a whole: Because only the TCR beta chain was sequenced and unpaired alpha chains were not captured, true repertoire diversity is likely underestimated. Since the samples were bulk and unsorted, there was no way to compare CD4+ and CD8+ T cell repertoires. Repertoire overlap was found to be higher between tumor regions (mean approximately 35%) than between tumor-adjacent (approximately 17%) or tumor-blood (14%) pairs, consistent with antigen-driven expansion. A significantly larger repertoire fraction was made up by the top 250 clones in tumors than in blood (p = 0.039). Only 4 or 5 patients were included in the study, and the authors note that the findings should be validated in a larger study.

Blood RNA was extracted from unsorted whole blood using TRIzol reagent, and germline DNA was obtained with the DNeasy Blood & Tissue kit. Chronic HBV infection was present in the patients, and the patients were treatment-naive at sampling. Before surgery, 4 to 5 milliliters of peripheral blood were collected into K2EDTA tubes. The sequenced sample consisted of peripheral blood. The chain is made from TRBV11-3 and TRBJ2-2; the D gene is not confidently resolved. The sequence was obtained from a woman aged 25 to 39 with primary liver carcinoma and hepatitis B virus infection. The DNA is TGTGCCAGCAGCTTAGGGGCCTGGCGCGGCAACACCGGGGAGCTGTTTTTT. It translates to CASSLGAWRGNTGELFF.